Shown below are 5 T cell receptor beta chains from a single sample sequenced in a study of blood T cell repertoires in COVID-19 (dated by TCRdb to between 2020 and 2021). The method was the immunoSEQ multiplex PCR assay. The source is immuneACCESS, and TCRdb retained only in-frame sequences with V and J called. Part of the clones is not carried over; for the studies checked, unresolved V genes explain less than half of this, and the remainder is unexplained. For this sample the table gives over 25,000 clones, of which approximately 80% were detected only once. The biggest ten clones account for roughly 46% of the sample. Source material: peripheral blood. These receptors all come from a woman at least 80 years old with acute or convalescent COVID-19.

The V and J genes are TRBV6-5 and TRBJ1-1, with a tentative D call TRBD1 (5 bases). From germline, CDR1 is MNHEY and CDR2 SVGAGI. The CDR3 runs to 15 residues. V was pared by 6 bases and J by 2 bases, with 16 bases between. The CDR3 region is CASRAGGNVNTEAFF. The CDR3 coding sequence is TGTGCCAGCAGGGCCGGGGGAAACGTTAACACTGAAGCTTTCTTT.

A few counts support this clone. V gene TRBV11-3 combines with J gene TRBJ1-4; unclear D gene. The germline V gene has CDR1 SGHNT and CDR2 YENEEA. This CDR3 comprises 20 residues. V was cut by 6 bases and J by 0 bases, with 26 bases left in between. The CDR3 sequence is CASSSTPHLMERATNEKLFF. The CDR3 region has the DNA TGTGCCAGCAGTTCGACTCCTCATTTAATGGAGAGGGCAACTAATGAAAAACTGTTTTTT.

There are a few counts of this clone. The chain is built from TRBV27 and TRBJ2-1; weak D call: TRBD2 (5 bases). Germline CDR1 and CDR2: MNHEY and SMNVEV (reference sequence). CDR3 length: 16 residues. Between the trimmed V and J ends, which lost 2 bases and 0 bases, there was a span of 11 bases. CDR3 sequence: CASSLGLFSSYNEQFF. The CDR3 coding sequence is TGTGCCAGCAGTTTAGGACTTTTCAGCTCCTACAATGAGCAGTTCTTC.

The chain has TRBV28 and TRBJ2-7; TRBD2 matches at 8 bases. The V and J ends lost 4 bases and 2 bases, in that order; junction bases with no gene match: 4. The CDR3 has 14 amino acids. Germline V gene sequence: CDR1 MDHEN, CDR2 SYDVKM. CDR3 sequence reads: CASSYRGGTYEQYF. In nucleotides, the CDR3 is TGTGCCAGCAGTTACCGCGGGGGGACCTACGAGCAGTACTTC. Looking up the rest from reference TRBV28 and TRBJ2-7 gives the full variable domain: DVKVTQSSRYLVKRTGEKVFLECVQDMDHENMFWYRQDPGLGLRLIYFSYDVKMKEKGDIPEGYSVSREKKERFSLILESASTNQTSMYLCASSYRGGTYEQYFGPGTRLTVT.

This clone was seen a handful of times. The DNA of the CDR3 is TGTGCCAGCAGCCAAATGGAGGGCACTGAAGCTTTCTTT. This encodes CASSQMEGTEAFF. The rearrangement uses TRBV3-1 (or the pseudogene TRBV3-2) and TRBJ1-1; D remains unclear. The CDR3 has 13 amino acids. Germline CDR1 is LGHDT and CDR2 is YNNKEL (reference sequence). With 2 bases removed from V and 4 bases from J, the gap between germline ends came to 8 bases.